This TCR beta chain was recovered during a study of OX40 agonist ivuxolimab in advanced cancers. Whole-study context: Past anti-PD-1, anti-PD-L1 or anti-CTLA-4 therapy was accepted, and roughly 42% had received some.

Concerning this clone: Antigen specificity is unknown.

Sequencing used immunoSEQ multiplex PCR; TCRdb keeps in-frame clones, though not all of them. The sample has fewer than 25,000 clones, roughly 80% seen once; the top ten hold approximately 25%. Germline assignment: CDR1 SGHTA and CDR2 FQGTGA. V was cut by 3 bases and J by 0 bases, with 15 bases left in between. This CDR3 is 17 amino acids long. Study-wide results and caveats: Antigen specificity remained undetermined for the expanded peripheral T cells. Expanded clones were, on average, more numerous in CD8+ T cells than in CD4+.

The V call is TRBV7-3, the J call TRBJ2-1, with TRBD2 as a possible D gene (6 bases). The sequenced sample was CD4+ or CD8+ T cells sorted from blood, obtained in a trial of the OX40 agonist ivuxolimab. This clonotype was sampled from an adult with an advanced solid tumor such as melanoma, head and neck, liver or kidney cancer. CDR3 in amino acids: CASSLEGGWSSYNEQFF. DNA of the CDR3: TGTGCCAGCAGCTTGGAGGGAGGCTGGAGCTCCTACAATGAGCAGTTCTTC.